This T cell receptor (beta chain) was identified during a study of PD-L1 blockade in urothelial cancer. TCRdb's table, derived via immunoSEQ multiplex PCR, lists solely in-frame clones and lacks some. The sample lists under 70,000 clones, roughly 90% occurring once. Time point noted: peripheral blood 6 weeks after treatment start. Patient disease was locally advanced or metastatic urothelial carcinoma. After removal of 5 bases from V and 5 bases from J, the junction contained 6 bases not matched to a gene. The CDR3 is made up of 15 amino acids. Germline V CDR1 and CDR2: SGHNT, YENEEA. The receptor comes from a man aged 55-75 years with urothelial cancer. V is TRBV11-3 and J is TRBJ2-7; 13 bases are shared with TRBD2. The sequencing here drew on PBMCs, taken around atezolizumab (anti-PD-L1) treatment. CDR3 in amino acids: CASSPTTSGRHEQYF. The CDR3 DNA reads TGTGCCAGCAGCCCAACGACTAGCGGGAGGCACGAGCAGTACTTC.